These T cell receptor beta chains were read from a single sample in a study of blood T cell repertoires in COVID-19. Generated by immunoSEQ multiplex PCR, the TCRdb table keeps only in-frame clones and is missing some. The data hold around 80,000 clones, with approximately 90% observed a single time. The sample was peripheral blood. These receptors originate from a man in his 60s with acute or convalescent COVID-19. CDR3s include the opening cysteine and the closing phenylalanine or tryptophan. A D gene is named only where the DNA matches it firmly. Some rows mark clone size as missing; the rest say once, few, many or name a class of expanded clone.

size | D | J | length | V | CDR3 | DNA
NA | NA | TRBJ2-2 | 12 | TRBV6-5 | CASSPGAGELFF | TGTGCCAGCAGTCCCGGGGCCGGGGAGCTGTTTTTT
NA | TRBD1 | TRBJ1-2 | 13 | TRBV30 | CAWSVADRGGYTF | TGTGCCTGGAGCGTAGCGGACAGGGGAGGCTACACCTTC
NA | NA | TRBJ2-1 | 13 | TRBV5-1 | CASSLSGTSEQFF | TGCGCCAGCAGTTTGAGTGGGACATCTGAGCAGTTCTTC
NA | TRBD1 | TRBJ1-2 | 15 | TRBV29-1 | CSVPTPGGHGYGYTF | TGCAGCGTTCCTACGCCAGGGGGCCATGGCTATGGCTACACCTTC
NA | NA | TRBJ2-1 | 16 | TRBV5-1 | CASSLDRLSSYNEQFF | TGCGCCAGCAGCTTGGACAGGCTGAGCTCCTACAATGAGCAGTTCTTC
NA | NA | TRBJ2-7 | 15 | TRBV24-1 | CATSGGGGENYEQYF | TGTGCCACCAGTGGGGGGGGCGGGGAGAATTACGAGCAGTACTTC
NA | TRBD2 | TRBJ2-1 | 16 | TRBV6-2/TRBV6-3 | CASSYSGREGLNEQFF | TGTGCCAGCAGTTACTCTGGGCGGGAGGGCCTTAATGAGCAGTTCTTC
NA | NA | TRBJ1-2 | 15 | TRBV3-1/TRBV3-2 | CASSPDAGQPYGYTF | TGTGCCAGCAGCCCAGACGCAGGACAGCCCTATGGCTACACCTTC
NA | NA | TRBJ2-5 | 14 | TRBV2 | CASSEVLGGETQYF | TGTGCCAGCAGTGAGGTCCTAGGAGGAGAGACCCAGTACTTC
NA | TRBD1 | TRBJ2-1 | 15 | TRBV19 | CASRSRDRVYNEQFF | TGTGCCAGTAGATCCCGGGACAGGGTATACAATGAGCAGTTCTTC
NA | NA | TRBJ1-2 | 14 | TRBV2 | CASTVQATNYGYTF | TGTGCGAGCACGGTTCAGGCGACAAACTATGGCTACACCTTC
NA | NA | TRBJ1-5 | 16 | TRBV10-3 | CAISESKAAGNQPQHF | TGTGCCATCAGTGAGTCGAAGGCAGCGGGGAATCAGCCCCAGCATTTT
NA | NA | TRBJ1-1 | 14 | TRBV7-9 | CASSSVGENTEAFF | TGTGCCAGCAGCTCCGTAGGGGAAAACACTGAAGCTTTCTTT
NA | NA | TRBJ1-1 | 12 | TRBV6-5 | CASSPMNTEAFF | TGTGCCAGCAGCCCCATGAACACTGAAGCTTTCTTT
NA | TRBD2 | TRBJ2-3 | 15 | TRBV18 | CASSGLAGDTDTQYF | TGTGCCAGCTCAGGGCTAGCGGGTGACACAGATACGCAGTATTTT
NA | TRBD1 | TRBJ2-5 | 14 | TRBV7-2 | CASSLGRGQVTQYF | TGTGCCAGCAGCTTAGGCAGGGGGCAGGTGACCCAGTACTTC
NA | NA | TRBJ1-2 | 10 | TRBV10-3 | CATRSYGYTF | TGTGCCACCAGGAGTTACGGCTACACCTTC
NA | TRBD2 | TRBJ2-3 | 17 | TRBV5-1 | CASSLEVAGVSTDTQYF | TGCGCCAGCAGCTTGGAGGTAGCGGGGGTTAGCACAGATACGCAGTATTTT
NA | TRBD1 | TRBJ2-7 | 14 | TRBV3-1/TRBV3-2 | CASRKGQGAYEQYF | TGTGCCAGCAGAAAGGGACAGGGGGCCTACGAGCAGTACTTC
NA | NA | TRBJ1-2 | 14 | TRBV5-5 | CASSSGGANYGYTF | TGTGCCAGCAGCTCGGGGGGAGCTAACTATGGCTACACCTTC
NA | NA | TRBJ2-5 | 13 | TRBV7-3 | CASSLYSQETQYF | TGTGCCAGCAGCTTATACAGCCAAGAGACCCAGTACTTC
NA | TRBD2 | TRBJ2-3 | 18 | TRBV6-1 | CASSVPTSGATSTDTQYF | TGTGCCAGCAGTGTCCCGACTAGCGGAGCGACTAGCACAGATACGCAGTATTTT
once | TRBD1 | TRBJ1-6 | 14 | TRBV18 | CASSRTGDNSPLHF | TGTGCCAGCTCACGGACAGGAGATAATTCACCCCTCCACTTT
NA | TRBD1 | TRBJ1-1 | 15 | TRBV6-5 | CASAPRGGQGTEAFF | TGTGCCAGCGCTCCTCGGGGGGGACAGGGAACTGAAGCTTTCTTT
NA | NA | TRBJ2-3 | 14 | TRBV18 | CASSPSSGRDTQYF | TGTGCCAGCTCACCCAGTAGTGGGAGAGATACGCAGTATTTT
NA | TRBD2 | TRBJ2-2 | 15 | TRBV29-1 | CSVEDQLLAGGELFF | TGCAGCGTTGAAGATCAATTGCTAGCGGGCGGGGAGCTGTTTTTT
NA | NA | TRBJ2-2 | 15 | TRBV19 | CASSSTGAGTGELFF | TGTGCCAGTAGTAGCACAGGGGCGGGAACCGGGGAGCTGTTTTTT
once | NA | TRBJ2-1 | 16 | TRBV6-2/TRBV6-3 | CASSPRTASSYNEQFF | TGTGCCAGCAGCCCTAGGACAGCTAGCTCCTACAATGAGCAGTTCTTC
NA | NA | TRBJ1-5 | 17 | TRBV24-1 | CATSDPTRVHSNQPQHF | TGTGCCACCAGTGATCCCACCAGGGTACATAGCAATCAGCCCCAGCATTTT
few | NA | TRBJ2-7 | 13 | TRBV5-5 | CASSLSGNYEQYF | TGTGCCAGCAGCTTGTCAGGGAACTACGAGCAGTACTTC
NA | TRBD2 | TRBJ2-2 | 18 | TRBV10-2 | CASSDSLAGALNTGELFF | TGCGCCAGCAGTGATTCCCTAGCGGGGGCCTTAAACACCGGGGAGCTGTTTTTT
NA | NA | TRBJ1-1 | 13 | TRBV19 | CASSIARNTEAFF | TGTGCCAGTAGTATAGCCCGGAACACTGAAGCTTTCTTT
NA | NA | TRBJ2-1 | 15 | TRBV7-9 | CASSLAGQEHNEQFF | TGTGCCAGCAGCTTAGCTGGGCAGGAACACAATGAGCAGTTCTTC
NA | NA | TRBJ1-3 | 13 | TRBV25-1 | CASSSRSGNTIYF | TGTGCCAGCAGTTCCCGTTCTGGAAACACCATATATTTT
NA | TRBD1 | TRBJ2-2 | 16 | TRBV5-1 | CASSWTGIGNTGELFF | TGCGCCAGCAGCTGGACAGGGATAGGGAACACCGGGGAGCTGTTTTTT
NA | NA | TRBJ2-7 | 15 | TRBV6-1 | CASSEAGGILYEQYF | TGTGCCAGCAGTGAAGCCGGCGGTATCCTCTACGAGCAGTACTTC
NA | NA | TRBJ2-2 | 17 | TRBV19 | CASTPPIRGANTGELFF | TGTGCCAGTACTCCGCCGATCAGGGGTGCGAACACCGGGGAGCTGTTTTTT
NA | NA | TRBJ1-3 | 15 | TRBV6-1 | CASSELQSSGNTIYF | TGTGCCAGCAGTGAGCTACAGAGCTCTGGAAACACCATATATTTT
NA | NA | TRBJ2-5 | 14 | TRBV19 | CASSIGAGQETQYF | TGTGCCAGTAGTATTGGTGCAGGACAAGAGACCCAGTACTTC
NA | NA | TRBJ1-1 | 15 | TRBV2 | CASNQGSGGNTEAFF | TGTGCCAGCAACCAAGGATCGGGGGGGAACACTGAAGCTTTCTTT
NA | NA | TRBJ1-5 | 15 | TRBV6-5 | CASSPSNRAGQPQHF | TGTGCCAGCAGCCCCTCTAACAGGGCCGGTCAGCCCCAGCATTTT
NA | TRBD1 | TRBJ2-7 | 13 | TRBV12-3/TRBV12-4 | CASRPTGVDEQYF | TGTGCCAGCAGACCTACAGGGGTGGACGAGCAGTACTTC
NA | TRBD2 | TRBJ2-3 | 16 | TRBV10-3 | CAISESGSGVTDTQYF | TGTGCCATCAGTGAGTCGGGGAGCGGGGTCACAGATACGCAGTATTTT
NA | NA | TRBJ2-4 | 16 | TRBV19 | CASSIQLGAPGQIQYF | TGTGCCAGTAGTATCCAGCTAGGGGCCCCAGGTCAAATTCAGTACTTC
NA | NA | TRBJ2-7 | 13 | TRBV30 | CAWSKDTLYEQYF | TGTGCCTGGAGTAAGGACACCCTCTACGAGCAGTACTTC
NA | TRBD2 | TRBJ2-3 | 17 | TRBV5-1 | CASSLAKASGSTDTQYF | TGCGCCAGCAGCTTGGCCAAAGCTAGCGGTTCAACAGATACGCAGTATTTT
NA | NA | TRBJ2-7 | 13 | TRBV10-2 | CASKPGGSYEQYF | TGCGCCAGCAAGCCCGGGGGTTCCTACGAGCAGTACTTC
NA | NA | TRBJ1-2 | 15 | TRBV5-1 | CASSLDGRVSYGYTF | TGCGCCAGCAGCTTGGACGGGAGGGTGAGCTATGGCTACACCTTC
NA | TRBD1 | TRBJ1-2 | 13 | TRBV12-3/TRBV12-4 | CASSPGQGYGYTF | TGTGCCAGCAGTCCGGGACAGGGGTATGGCTACACCTTC
NA | TRBD1 | TRBJ1-4 | 16 | TRBV27 | CASSYISQGAAGKLFF | TGTGCCAGCAGTTACATCTCACAGGGGGCAGCGGGAAAACTGTTTTTT
NA | TRBD1 | TRBJ1-2 | 16 | TRBV10-3 | CAISELPGQVGYGYTF | TGTGCCATCAGTGAGTTACCGGGACAGGTGGGCTATGGCTACACCTTC
NA | TRBD1 | TRBJ2-6 | 18 | TRBV27 | CASSLATGQGPGANVLTF | TGTGCCAGCAGTTTGGCAACGGGACAGGGCCCTGGGGCCAACGTCCTGACTTTC
NA | NA | TRBJ2-2 | 15 | TRBV9 | CASSADLAFAGELFF | TGTGCCAGCAGCGCCGATCTAGCGTTTGCCGGGGAGCTGTTTTTT
NA | TRBD1 | TRBJ2-3 | 16 | TRBV27 | CASSPYRGIRADTQYF | TGTGCCAGCAGTCCCTACAGGGGGATACGGGCAGATACGCAGTATTTT